The sequence of this T cell receptor (beta chain) was determined in a study of beta chain features in type 1 diabetes. The collection from each donor was one heparinised blood draw averaging roughly 100 mL. This clone occurred a few times. The CDR3 sequence is 15 residues long. Per germline, CDR1 KGHSH and CDR2 LQKENI. The ends lost 2 bases at V and 4 bases at J; junction bases unmatched: 7. The whole isolated RNA underwent reverse transcription, so sequencing captured expressed TCRB transcripts. Clones were sequenced by immunoSEQ multiplex PCR, and TCRdb holds only the in-frame ones, with some missing. The repertoire consists of some 270,000 clones, with approximately 14% occurring once and the leading ten covering around 0.03%.

This TCR came from a woman aged 40-49 years in good health. The chain recombines TRBV18 with TRBJ2-7, with TRBD1 matching 8 bases. The sample comprised naive CD4+ T cells from blood. The CDR3 DNA reads TGTGCCAGCTCACCATTCGGACAGGGAGCGTACGAGCAGTACTTC. It is translated as CASSPFGQGAYEQYF. Full variable domain (remainder filled in from reference TRBV18 and TRBJ2-7): NAGVMQNPRHLVRRRGQEARLRCSPMKGHSHVYWYRQLPEEGLKFMVYLQKENIIDESGMPKERFSAEFPKEGPSILRIQQVVRGDSAAYFCASSPFGQGAYEQYFGPGTRLTVT.